These 20 T cell receptor beta chains originate from one sample sequenced in a study of regulatory T cells in long-lasting Graves disease. Described time point: newly diagnosed GD, antithyroid drugs for less than 3 months. RNA from PBMCs was the source of the TCR library. Arm-PCR of CDR3 regions and iRepertoire HTBI primers were the basis on which TCR beta libraries were built. TCRdb independently ran MiXCR on the multiplex PCR reads; one entry per CDR3 protein. This sample has some 450,000 distinct CDR3 sequences; 15% to 20% occur once, and the top ten carry around a tenth. This sample was also put to use in a study of T cells in Graves' hyperthyroidism and ophthalmopathy.

This specimen consisted of peripheral blood mononuclear cells (PBMCs), obtained at new diagnosis, from a patient treated with antithyroid drugs. The receptors shown here come from a woman aged 25 to 39 with Graves disease.

The chain has TRBV20-1 and TRBJ2-1, with D perhaps matching TRBD1 or TRBD2 (6 bases each). Germline V CDR1 and CDR2: DFQATT, SNEGSKA (reference sequence). The CDR3 covers 14 residues. V lost 1 base to trimming and J lost 6 bases, with 13 bases between them. The CDR3 sequence: CSARGSGGLNEQFF. The CDR3 DNA reads TGCAGTGCTAGAGGGAGTGGGGGGCTCAATGAGCAGTTCTTC.

The table lists this clonotype with a few counts. CDR3: CSARGSPRDRGVYSNQPQHF. As DNA, the CDR3 is TGCAGTGCTAGAGGGAGTCCCCGGGACAGGGGGGTATATAGCAATCAGCCCCAGCATTTT. This rearrangement joins TRBV20-1 to TRBJ1-5; 11 nucleotides align to TRBD1. Germline CDR1 DFQATT, CDR2 SNEGSKA (reference sequence). This CDR3 spans 20 amino acids. J lost 0 bases, V lost 1 base, and 14 bases had no gene match.

This clonotype was observed many times. The chain combines TRBV6-5 with TRBJ2-5, with TRBD2 as a possible D gene (5 bases). Germline V gene lookup returns CDR1 MNHEY and CDR2 SVGAGI. V was clipped by 3 bases and J by 5 bases, with 10 bases between them. The CDR3 extends over 13 amino acids. Here the CDR3 reads CASSYHWRETQYF. The CDR3 DNA reads TGTGCCAGCAGTTATCACTGGAGGGAGACCCAGTACTTC.

This clonotype was picked up many times. The chain has TRBV11-1 and TRBJ2-3, with D uncertain. CDR3 length equals 11 residues. The V gene lost 1 base and the J gene lost 8 bases, with 4 bases spanning the gap. Germline CDR1 SGHAT, CDR2 FQDESV (reference sequence). CDR3 DNA: TGTGCCAGCAGCTTAGATGGTACGCAGTATTTT. It encodes CASSLDGTQYF.

This clonotype was seen many times. This chain links TRBV5-1 with TRBJ2-6; D is unresolved. CDR3 length equals 16 residues. Germline CDR1 SGHRS, CDR2 YFSETQ. Trimming left V 0 bases short and J 2 bases short, with 9 bases between. The CDR3 DNA sequence: TGCGCCAGCAGCTTGGGGCTAACACCTGGGGCCAACGTCCTGACTTTC. It specifies CASSLGLTPGANVLTF.

The CDR3 spells CASSFYGTSSTDTQYF. The CDR3 bases are TGCGCCAGCAGCTTTTACGGGACTTCAAGCACAGATACGCAGTATTTT. The rearrangement links TRBV5-1 to TRBJ2-3, with a possible D match to TRBD2 (6 bases). Germline V gene sequence: CDR1 SGHRS, CDR2 YFSETQ. Trimming pared 2 bases from V and 0 bases from J, leaving 13 bases between. The CDR3 runs 16 residues. Together with reference TRBV5-1 and TRBJ2-3, the CDR3 gives the full variable domain: KAGVTQTPRYLIKTRGQQVTLSCSPISGHRSVSWYQQTPGQGLQFLFEYFSETQRNKGNFPGRFSGRQFSNSRSEMNVSTLELGDSALYLCASSFYGTSSTDTQYFGPGTRLTVL.

In this sample, this clonotype turned up many times. The rearrangement uses TRBV28 and TRBJ2-2; D is uncertain. Germline V CDR1 and CDR2: MDHEN, SYDVKM. This CDR3 is 12 amino acids long. Trimming removed 6 bases from V and 5 bases from J, with 7 bases in between. CDR3 residues: CASSSRTGELFF. Here the CDR3 DNA reads TGTGCCAGCAGCTCTCGGACCGGGGAGCTGTTTTTT.

This chain joins TRBV28 and TRBJ1-1; 7 bases agree with TRBD1. The J segment lost 0 bases and the V segment lost 1 base, leaving 8 bases of the junction unmatched. The CDR3 spans 17 residues. From germline, CDR1 is MDHEN and CDR2 SYDVKM. The CDR3 nucleotides are TGTGCCAGCAGTTTATTCAGACAGGGTGGGATGAACACTGAAGCTTTCTTT. Translated, it gives CASSLFRQGGMNTEAFF. Based on the CDR3 plus reference TRBV28 and TRBJ1-1, the full variable domain is DVKVTQSSRYLVKRTGEKVFLECVQDMDHENMFWYRQDPGLGLRLIYFSYDVKMKEKGDIPEGYSVSREKKERFSLILESASTNQTSMYLCASSLFRQGGMNTEAFFGQGTRLTVV.

This clonotype was recorded many times. The genes are TRBV18 and TRBJ1-1; D remains unclear. Germline CDR1 is KGHSH and CDR2 is LQKENI. The CDR3 runs 14 residues. The V gene lost 6 bases and the J gene lost 6 bases, with 17 bases spanning the gap. The CDR3 DNA sequence: TGTGCCAGCTCCGGACCCCCCCTCTACGCTGAAGCTTTCTTT. This encodes CASSGPPLYAEAFF.

The chain combines TRBV10-3 with TRBJ2-1; 10 bases agree with TRBD2. The length of the CDR3 is 18 residues. V shed 10 bases and J 0 bases; nucleotides not matched to a gene: 15. Germline V CDR1 and CDR2: ENHRY, SYGVKD. The CDR3 here is CATAPGLARGVSYNEQFF. The CDR3 region has the DNA TGTGCCACCGCACCGGGACTAGCGCGAGGGGTCTCCTACAATGAGCAGTTCTTC.

There are a few counts of this clonotype. The chain carries TRBV14 and TRBJ2-5; tentatively, D is TRBD2 (5 bases). Germline CDR1 and CDR2: SGHDN and FVKESK. Deletions cut 1 base from V and 1 base from J, with 10 bases between. The CDR3 is 15 amino acids. The CDR3 DNA sequence: TGTGCCAGCAGCCAAGGGGAGACTGTCCAAGAGACCCAGTACTTC. Its translation: CASSQGETVQETQYF.

This chain connects TRBV5-1 to TRBJ2-4, with TRBD1 matching over 12 bases. V shed 2 bases, J shed 8 bases, and the junction held 11 bases outside the gene matches. This CDR3 spans 17 amino acids. Germline assignment: CDR1 SGHRS and CDR2 YFSETQ. For the CDR3, the DNA is TGCGCCAGCAGCTTAGCACCGGGACAGGGGGCATGGGACATTCAGTACTTC. Residues: CASSLAPGQGAWDIQYF.

This rearrangement joins TRBV28 to TRBJ2-1; TRBD1 matches at 7 bases. Germline V gene data show CDR1 as MDHEN and CDR2 as SYDVKM. With V trimmed by 7 bases and J by 2 bases, 14 bases remained unmatched. This CDR3 comprises 17 residues. CDR3 in amino acids: CASTTAGGQVAYNEQFF. CDR3 bases: TGTGCCAGCACCACCGCGGGCGGACAGGTTGCCTACAATGAGCAGTTCTTC.

Worth noting for this clonotype: This may arise from a read error, as a much more abundant clone is one base away. V and J are TRBV20-1 and TRBJ2-1; perhaps D is TRBD1 or TRBD2 (5 bases each). This CDR3 has 16 residues. The V end lost 1 base, the J end lost 8 bases, and 21 bases lay between the germline ends. Germline lookup yields CDR1 DFQATT and CDR2 SNEGSKA (reference sequence). CDR3 protein: CSARVLIRGARDEQFF. DNA for the CDR3: TGCAGTGCTAGAGTTTTAATACGAGGGGCTAGGGATGAGCAGTTCTTC.

This clonotype was picked up many times. V is TRBV11-2 and J is TRBJ2-1, with a possible D match to TRBD1 (6 bases). This CDR3 has 16 amino acids. Germline V lookup: CDR1 SGHAT, CDR2 FQNNGV. V was cut by 4 bases and J by 2 bases, with 15 bases left in between. The CDR3, as DNA: TGTGCCAGCAGCTCGGTCAGGGGTTTAACCTACAATGAGCAGTTCTTC. Its protein is CASSSVRGLTYNEQFF.

The V call is TRBV6-2 or TRBV6-3, the J call TRBJ2-6, with 8 bases matching TRBD1. This CDR3 spans 16 amino acids. The germline gives CDR1 MNHEY, CDR2 SVGEGT. V shed 8 bases and J 2 bases; nucleotides not matched to a gene: 8. The DNA of the CDR3 is TGTGCCAGCGCGAGACAGGGGAGCCCTGGGGCCAACGTCCTGACTTTC. Translated: CASARQGSPGANVLTF.

In its sample, this clonotype was seen a few times. The rearrangement joins TRBV14 to TRBJ2-3, with TRBD2 as a possible D gene (6 bases). Trimming cost V 3 bases and J 6 bases, with 16 bases left between them. Germline CDR1 reads SGHDN; CDR2 reads FVKESK. The CDR3 loop spans 15 amino acids. The DNA of the CDR3 is TGTGCCAGCAGCCAGGTTGGACTAAACATGGATACGCAGTATTTT. This codes for CASSQVGLNMDTQYF.

This clonotype has only a few counts. The genes are TRBV7-9 and TRBJ1-1, with D possibly TRBD1 on 5 matching bases. The V gene's germline CDR1 is SEHNR and CDR2 FQNEAQ (reference sequence). This CDR3 is built from 15 residues. V shed 5 bases and J shed 2 bases, with 15 bases lying between them. The CDR3 reads CASSPGRQTNTEAFF. The CDR3 nucleotides are TGTGCCAGCAGCCCAGGGAGGCAGACCAACACTGAAGCTTTCTTT.

The chain couples TRBV19 to TRBJ1-2; 10 bases align to TRBD1. In germline, CDR1 is LNHDA, CDR2 SQIVND (reference sequence). The CDR3 extends over 14 amino acids. V shed 7 bases, J shed 8 bases, and the junction held 10 bases outside the gene matches. The CDR3 region has the DNA TGTGCCAGTACCGCCAGGGACAGGGGCGGCGGCTACACCTTC. It specifies CASTARDRGGGYTF. The full variable domain, in which reference TRBV19 and TRBJ1-2 provide the parts outside the CDR3, is DGGITQSPKYLFRKEGQNVTLSCEQNLNHDAMYWYRQDPGQGLRLIYYSQIVNDFQKGDIAEGYSVSREKKESFPLTVTSAQKNPTAFYLCASTARDRGGGYTFGSGTRLTVV.

This clonotype occurred a few times. The J gene is TRBJ1-4, the V gene TRBV29-1; 10 nucleotides agree with TRBD1. V was clipped by 5 bases and J by 5 bases; unmatched bases: 11. The CDR3 is 16 residues long. Germline assignment: CDR1 SQVTM and CDR2 ANQGSEA. The CDR3 nucleotides read TGCAGCGTTTTGGGCGACAGGGGGCATCAGAATGAAAAACTGTTTTTT. Protein sequence: CSVLGDRGHQNEKLFF.